The 8 T cell receptor beta chains presented below share a single source sample, sequenced in a study of Ad26.COV2.S vaccination and SARS-CoV-2 variants. Treatment described: 15 to 20 received Ad26.COV2.S at low or high dose, single or two shots; roughly five received placebo; per-sample allocation not given. Samples analyzed were those drawn on day 63 after the first vaccine or placebo injection. The repertoire was sequenced with immunoSEQ multiplex PCR; TCRdb's copy has only in-frame clones and lacks some. The data hold just under 250,000 clones, with more than 75% observed a single time. This specimen consisted of peripheral blood, obtained in a trial of Ad26.COV2.S vaccine versus placebo. The receptors shown here come from a person aged 18 to 59 who received the Ad26.COV2.S COVID-19 vaccine or a placebo.

Many counts were recorded for this clone. The V and J genes are TRBV19 and TRBJ1-5, with a tentative D call TRBD1 (5 bases). The V gene's germline CDR1 is LNHDA and CDR2 SQIVND (reference sequence). The CDR3 has 14 residues. Trimming removed 1 base from V and 7 bases from J, with 11 bases in between. CDR3 DNA: TGTGCCAGTAGTATAGTTCAGGGCGGACAGCCCCAGCATTTT. It is translated as CASSIVQGGQPQHF.

The CDR3 loop is CASSSGRGQDTQYF. CDR3 DNA sequence: TGTGCCAGCTCAAGCGGGAGGGGACAAGATACGCAGTATTTT. This chain joins TRBV27 and TRBJ2-3; 10 bases map to TRBD2. The CDR3 is 14 residues long. Germline lookup yields CDR1 MNHEY and CDR2 SMNVEV (reference sequence). V gave up 8 bases and J gave up 5 bases; unmatched junction bases: 7.

The chain joins TRBV7-9 to TRBJ2-1; D possibly corresponds to TRBD2 (6 bases). The CDR3 spans 15 residues. The germline V gene encodes CDR1 SEHNR and CDR2 FQNEAQ (reference sequence). Trimming cost V 5 bases and J 4 bases, with 15 bases left between them. The CDR3 DNA reads as TGTGCCAGCAGCCCCGAAGGGCGGGGATACAATGAGCAGTTCTTC. This codes for CASSPEGRGYNEQFF.

This rearrangement joins TRBV7-8 to TRBJ1-2, with TRBD1 matching 8 bases. This CDR3 is 14 amino acids long. CDR1 and CDR2 from the germline V gene are SGHVS and FQNEAQ. V shed 5 bases, J shed 4 bases, and the junction held 6 bases outside the gene matches. CDR3 sequence: CASSTPGQGYGYTF. The CDR3 bases are TGTGCCAGCAGCACCCCCGGACAGGGCTATGGCTACACCTTC. Combining the CDR3 with reference TRBV7-8 and TRBJ1-2 gives the whole variable domain GAGVSQSPRYKVAKRGQDVALRCDPISGHVSLFWYQQALGQGPEFLTYFQNEAQLDKSGLPSDRFFAERPEGSVSTLKIQRTQQEDSAVYLCASSTPGQGYGYTFGSGTRLTVV.

This chain connects TRBV5-4 to TRBJ2-2; 9 bases align to TRBD1. The length of the CDR3 is 15 residues. Unmatched junction bases numbered 6, after V lost 3 bases and J lost 6 bases. The V gene's germline CDR1 is SGHNT and CDR2 YYREEE (reference sequence). CDR3 region: CASSSGQGTPGELFF. The CDR3 bases are TGTGCCAGCAGCTCAGGACAGGGGACACCCGGGGAGCTGTTTTTT.

CDR3 amino acids: CASSYDRGLFHSNQPQHF. CDR3 in DNA: TGTGCCAGCAGTTACGACAGGGGCCTCTTTCATAGCAATCAGCCCCAGCATTTT. The chain employs TRBV6-2 or TRBV6-3 and TRBJ1-5, with 8 nucleotides matching TRBD1. The CDR3 runs to 18 residues. In germline, CDR1 is MNHEY, CDR2 SVGEGT. V dropped 2 bases and J dropped 0; count of bases not matched to a gene: 9.

CDR3 protein: CASSRAQQGSYNEQFF. CDR3 sequence (DNA): TGTGCCAGCAGCAGGGCCCAACAGGGCTCCTACAATGAGCAGTTCTTC. The rearrangement uses TRBV28 and TRBJ2-1, with a weak D call TRBD1 (6 bases). The CDR3 length is 16 residues. Germline V gene lookup returns CDR1 MDHEN and CDR2 SYDVKM. Trimming removed 6 bases at V and 0 bases at J, with 15 bases between.

J is TRBJ1-5 and V is TRBV6-2 or TRBV6-3, with no clear D. V dropped 4 bases and J dropped 0 bases, with 13 bases sitting between them. CDR3 length: 16 amino acids. The germline CDR1 and CDR2 sequences are MNHEY and SVGEGT. The CDR3 spells CASSSHRGGSNQPQHF. In nucleotides, the CDR3 is TGTGCCAGCAGTTCGCATCGGGGTGGTAGCAATCAGCCCCAGCATTTT.